What follows is one T cell receptor beta chain and its context. This sample is part of a study of OX40 agonist ivuxolimab in advanced cancers. Germline CDR1 SGHTA, CDR2 FQGNSA. V was trimmed by 3 bases and J by 6 bases, leaving 11 bases between them. The CDR3 loop spans 13 amino acids. Clones were read by immunoSEQ multiplex PCR, and TCRdb kept only the in-frame ones, dropping some. The repertoire has 60,000 to 75,000 clones, approximately 92% of them found once; the top ten carry roughly 12%. Specimen: CD4+ or CD8+ T cells sorted from blood, collected in a trial of the OX40 agonist ivuxolimab. The chain carries TRBV7-2 and TRBJ1-2, with TRBD1 as a possible D gene (5 bases). The sequence was collected from an adult with an advanced solid tumor such as melanoma, head and neck, liver or kidney cancer. The CDR3 DNA sequence: TGTGCCAGCAGCTTGGAGGGGTTGGATGGCTACACCTTC. It codes for CASSLEGLDGYTF.